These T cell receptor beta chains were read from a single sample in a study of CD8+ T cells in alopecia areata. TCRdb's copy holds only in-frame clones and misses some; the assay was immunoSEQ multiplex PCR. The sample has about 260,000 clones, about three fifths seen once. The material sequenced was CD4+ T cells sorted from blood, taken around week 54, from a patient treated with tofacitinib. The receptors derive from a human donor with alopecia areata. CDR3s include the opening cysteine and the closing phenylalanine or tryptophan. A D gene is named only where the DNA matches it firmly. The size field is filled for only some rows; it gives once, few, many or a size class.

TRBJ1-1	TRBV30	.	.	CAWSVKGRTEAFF	TGTGCCTGGAGTGTAAAGGGGCGCACTGAAGCTTTCTTT
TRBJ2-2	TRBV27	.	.	CASRSWGRTGELFF	TGTGCCAGCCGCTCGTGGGGCCGAACCGGGGAGCTGTTTTTT
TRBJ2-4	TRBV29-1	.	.	CSVVGLGKNIQYF	TGCAGCGTTGTAGGGTTGGGCAAAAACATTCAGTACTTC
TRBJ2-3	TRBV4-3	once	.	CASSQRTSTDTQYF	TGCGCCAGCAGCCAGAGGACTAGCACAGATACGCAGTATTTT
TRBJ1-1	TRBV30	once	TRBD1	CAWSLTGVEAFF	TGTGCCTGGAGCTTAACAGGGGTTGAAGCTTTCTTT
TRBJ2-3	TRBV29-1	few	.	CSVEAATRSTDTQYF	TGCAGCGTTGAAGCTGCGACTAGGTCCACAGATACGCAGTATTTT
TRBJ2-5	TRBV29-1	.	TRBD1	CSVSGGMRGETQYF	TGCAGCGTTTCAGGGGGCATGAGGGGCGAGACCCAGTACTTC
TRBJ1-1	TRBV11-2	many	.	CASSSDRSPTEAFF	TGTGCCAGCAGCTCGGACAGAAGTCCCACTGAAGCTTTCTTT
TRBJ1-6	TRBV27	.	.	CASSLMGRRGSPLHF	TGTGCCAGCAGTTTAATGGGCAGGAGGGGGTCACCCCTCCACTTT
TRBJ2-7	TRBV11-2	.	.	CASSLSRDSYEQYF	TGTGCCAGCAGCCTATCACGGGACTCCTACGAGCAGTACTTC